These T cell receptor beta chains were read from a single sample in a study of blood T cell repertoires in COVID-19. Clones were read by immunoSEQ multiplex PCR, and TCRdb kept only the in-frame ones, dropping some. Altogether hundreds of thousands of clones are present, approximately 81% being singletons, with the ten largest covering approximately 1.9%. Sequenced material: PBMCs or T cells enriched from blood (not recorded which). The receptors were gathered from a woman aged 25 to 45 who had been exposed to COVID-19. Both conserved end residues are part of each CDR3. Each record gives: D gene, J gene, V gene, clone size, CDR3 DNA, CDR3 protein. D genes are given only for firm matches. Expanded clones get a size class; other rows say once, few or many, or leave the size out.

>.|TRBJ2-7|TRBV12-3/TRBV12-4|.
TGTGCCAGCAGTTTCAGGGATCGCATCGAGCAGTACTTC
CASSFRDRIEQYF
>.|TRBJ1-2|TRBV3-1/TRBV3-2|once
TGTGCCAGCAGCCAAAAGGGAGGGGGGAGTAACTATGGCTACACCTTC
CASSQKGGGSNYGYTF
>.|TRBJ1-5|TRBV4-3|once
TGCGCCAGCAGCCAAGATCGATCAGGGGTGCGGCAGCCCCAGCATTTT
CASSQDRSGVRQPQHF
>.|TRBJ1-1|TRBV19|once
TGTGCCAGTAGTATCCCGGGACACCCCATGAACACTGAAGCTTTCTTT
CASSIPGHPMNTEAFF
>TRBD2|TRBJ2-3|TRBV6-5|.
TGTGCCAGCAGTTACGGAATCGGGACTAGCCGGTATTTT
CASSYGIGTSRYF
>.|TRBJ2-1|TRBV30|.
TGTGCCTGGAGGGACTCAGGTATTGTGCAGTTCTTC
CAWRDSGIVQFF
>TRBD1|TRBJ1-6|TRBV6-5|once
TGTGCCAGCAGGCCTGGACAGGGCAATTCACCCCTCCACTTT
CASRPGQGNSPLHF
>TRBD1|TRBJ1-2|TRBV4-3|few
TGCGCCAGCAGCCAAGATCACAGGGGCACCTATGGCTACACCTTC
CASSQDHRGTYGYTF
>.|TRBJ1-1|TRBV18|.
TGTGCCAGCTCACCCCGAACGGGGGTTGAAGCTTTCTTT
CASSPRTGVEAFF
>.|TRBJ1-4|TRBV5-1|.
TGCGCCAGCAGCTTGCCGGGTACAGCGGGTGAAAAACTGTTTTTT
CASSLPGTAGEKLFF
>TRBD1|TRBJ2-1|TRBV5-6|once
TGTGCCAGCAGCTGGACAGGGGGCAATGAGCAGTTCTTC
CASSWTGGNEQFF
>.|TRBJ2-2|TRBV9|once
TGTGCCAGCAGCCCTAGACGGGCGAACACCGGGGAGCTGTTTTTT
CASSPRRANTGELFF
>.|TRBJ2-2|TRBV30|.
TGTGCCTGGAGGCCCTTTGGGGGACAAACCGGGGAGCTGTTTTTT
CAWRPFGGQTGELFF
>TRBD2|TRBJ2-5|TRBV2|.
TGTGCCAGCAGAGGACAGCCCGGGACTAGCTGGAAGACCCAGTACTTC
CASRGQPGTSWKTQYF
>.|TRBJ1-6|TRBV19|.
TGTGCCAGTAGTACACCAGGGGCAGTGGTAACCCTCCACTTT
CASSTPGAVVTLHF
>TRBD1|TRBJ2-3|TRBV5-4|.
TGTGCCAGCAGCCCGACAGGGGGGGACACAGATACGCAGTATTTT
CASSPTGGDTDTQYF
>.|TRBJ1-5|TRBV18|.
TGTGCCAGCTCGCGGGGGGTAGATCAGCCCCAGCATTTT
CASSRGVDQPQHF